This is a list of T cell receptor beta chains from one sample in a study of blood T cell repertoires in COVID-19. Measured with immunoSEQ multiplex PCR; TCRdb has only the in-frame clones, and not every one. Of some 210,000 clones detected, approximately 91% appear once; the ten largest clones hold around 6.5%. Sequences were obtained from peripheral blood. These TCRs come from a man aged 55-75 years who had recovered from COVID-19. Both conserved end residues are part of each CDR3. D genes are given only for firm matches. Not all rows give a size; the values are once, few, many and, for expanded clones, a class.

D	size	V	J	DNA	CDR3
-	-	TRBV21-1	TRBJ1-2	TGTGCCAGCACCACACAGGGCTACTATGGCTACACCTTC	CASTTQGYYGYTF
TRBD1	-	TRBV20-1	TRBJ1-2	TGCAGTGCTAGTTTTGACAGGGGGATCGGCTACACCTTC	CSASFDRGIGYTF
-	-	TRBV27	TRBJ1-5	TGTGCCAGCAGTTTGATTAGGGGATATCAGCCCCAGCATTTT	CASSLIRGYQPQHF
TRBD2	-	TRBV11-2	TRBJ2-1	TGTGCCAGCAGCTCTCCAAAGGGACTAGCGGGAGGATACAATGAGCAGTTCTTC	CASSSPKGLAGGYNEQFF
-	-	TRBV30	TRBJ2-3	TGTGCCTGGAGGGCAGGAGGGCCTCCATTCACAGATACGCAGTATTTT	CAWRAGGPPFTDTQYF
TRBD2	-	TRBV30	TRBJ2-1	TGTGCCTGGAAATCTAGCGGGAGATACAATGAGCAGTTCTTC	CAWKSSGRYNEQFF
-	-	TRBV24-1	TRBJ2-2	TGTGCCACCAGTGACCCAGGCTGGACCGGGGAGCTGTTTTTT	CATSDPGWTGELFF
TRBD2	-	TRBV28	TRBJ2-1	TGTGCCAGCAGCCACCCTAGCGGATCCTACAATGAGCAGTTCTTC	CASSHPSGSYNEQFF
-	once	TRBV2	TRBJ1-5	TGTGCCAGCAGTGAAAGCGCCGAGCCCCAGCATTTT	CASSESAEPQHF
TRBD1	-	TRBV27	TRBJ2-7	TGTGCCAGCAGCCTGGACAGGGTATCCTACGAGCAGTACTTC	CASSLDRVSYEQYF
-	-	TRBV5-1	TRBJ2-7	TGCGCCAGCAGCTTGCACGGGAGCGGAGGGGCCTACGAGCAGTACTTC	CASSLHGSGGAYEQYF
-	-	TRBV6-5	TRBJ1-2	TGTGCCAGCTCCCAGGGTTTAAGTGGCTACACCTTC	CASSQGLSGYTF
-	-	TRBV18	TRBJ1-1	TGTGCCAGCTCACCAAACCACATGTTCATACAGTCGGAACCGAACACTGAAGCTTTCTTT	CASSPNHMFIQSEPNTEAFF
-	-	TRBV9	TRBJ1-4	TGTGCCAGCAGCGTCACCAGGTGGGGAGAGAAACTGTTTTTT	CASSVTRWGEKLFF
TRBD1	-	TRBV4-1	TRBJ2-2	TGCGCCAGCAGCCGGACAGGAACGAACACCGGGGAGCTGTTTTTT	CASSRTGTNTGELFF
TRBD1	few	TRBV9	TRBJ1-1	TGTGCCAGCAGCGTAGGAGACAGGGCCCGTGAAGCTTTCTTT	CASSVGDRAREAFF
-	-	TRBV7-3	TRBJ1-2	TGTGCCAGCACCTCTTATGGGGCAGGGTCCTATGGCTACACCTTC	CASTSYGAGSYGYTF
-	-	TRBV5-1	TRBJ2-1	TGCGCCAGCAGCCCCCGGGAGTTCTTGAATGAGCAGTTCTTC	CASSPREFLNEQFF
-	once	TRBV9	TRBJ2-3	TGTGCCAGCAGCGTCAGGGGAGGGGATCGCACAGATACGCAGTATTTT	CASSVRGGDRTDTQYF
-	-	TRBV5-4	TRBJ1-4	TGTGCCAGCAGCTTATCCGGGGGGGAAAAACTGTTTTTT	CASSLSGGEKLFF
TRBD2	-	TRBV7-2	TRBJ2-7	TGTGCCAGCGGGACTAGCGGGGGGATCGGGTACGAGCAGTACTTC	CASGTSGGIGYEQYF
TRBD2	-	TRBV6-1	TRBJ2-5	TGTGCCAGCAGTGCCCCCGGGACTAGCGGGTCAGAGACCCAGTACTTC	CASSAPGTSGSETQYF
-	few	TRBV18	TRBJ1-5	TGTGCCAGCTCACCAACTCCGAACAATCAGCCCCAGCATTTT	CASSPTPNNQPQHF
TRBD2	-	TRBV7-9	TRBJ2-2	TGTGCCAGCAGCTGGACCTTAGCGGGACCGAACACCGGGGAGCTGTTTTTT	CASSWTLAGPNTGELFF
TRBD2	-	TRBV10-3	TRBJ2-2	TGTGCCATCAGTCATGAGCGGGACGGGGAGCTGTTTTTT	CAISHERDGELFF
-	-	TRBV27	TRBJ1-4	TGTGCCAGCAGTTTGAGGAGTCCTTCTAATGAAAAACTGTTTTTT	CASSLRSPSNEKLFF
-	-	TRBV5-4	TRBJ2-5	TGTGCCAGCAGCCCCCGGGGAGCCCAAGAGACCCAGTACTTC	CASSPRGAQETQYF
-	-	TRBV5-4	TRBJ2-5	TGTGCCAGCAGATCCCCGGGATCCCAAGAGACCCAGTACTTC	CASRSPGSQETQYF
TRBD1	-	TRBV11-2	TRBJ1-1	TGTGCCAGCAGCTTAGGGACAGGGTGGAACACTGAAGCTTTCTTT	CASSLGTGWNTEAFF
-	-	TRBV5-1	TRBJ1-1	TGCGCCAGCAGCTTGGAGGCGGGGAACACTGAAGCTTTCTTT	CASSLEAGNTEAFF
-	-	TRBV7-2	TRBJ1-2	TGTGCCAGCAGCTTCCAGGGATGGGGCTACACCTTC	CASSFQGWGYTF
TRBD1	-	TRBV5-1	TRBJ1-1	TGCGCCAGCAGCCCCCGGACAGGGGGCGAAGCTTTCTTT	CASSPRTGGEAFF
TRBD2	-	TRBV6-5	TRBJ2-7	TGTGCCAGCAGTTACTCTGGACTAGTGTACGAGCAGTACTTC	CASSYSGLVYEQYF
-	-	TRBV2	TRBJ2-3	TGTGCCAGCAAACCGACAACTAGCACAGATACGCAGTATTTT	CASKPTTSTDTQYF
-	-	TRBV14	TRBJ1-2	TGTGCCAGCAGCCAAGATCTAGGTCGTTATGGCTACACCTTC	CASSQDLGRYGYTF
TRBD1	-	TRBV5-1	TRBJ1-3	TGCGCCAGCAGTCTAACAGGGGGCCCGATCTCTGGAAACACCATATATTTT	CASSLTGGPISGNTIYF
TRBD2	-	TRBV18	TRBJ2-1	TGTGCCAGCTCTTCGGGAGGGGGATCCTACAATGAGCAGTTCTTC	CASSSGGGSYNEQFF
-	-	TRBV6-1	TRBJ1-2	TGTGCCAGCAGTGAGTTTATAAGAGGAGGCAGTAACTATGGCTACACCTTC	CASSEFIRGGSNYGYTF
TRBD1	-	TRBV28	TRBJ1-2	TGTGCCAGCAGCACGCCAGGGGGTCGGGGCTACACCTTC	CASSTPGGRGYTF
-	-	TRBV28	TRBJ1-2	TGTGCCAGCAGTTTATCAACCAAGCTTACAGGGAATGGCTACACCTTC	CASSLSTKLTGNGYTF
TRBD1	few	TRBV7-9	TRBJ1-1	TGTGCCAGCAGCTTCATTGACAGGGGGGACACTGAAGCTTTCTTT	CASSFIDRGDTEAFF
-	-	TRBV28	TRBJ2-5	TGTGCCAGCATGAACAGGGCGCAAGAGACCCAGTACTTC	CASMNRAQETQYF
TRBD1	-	TRBV28	TRBJ1-1	TGTGCCAGCATGCCGCGACAGGGGCGGACTGAAGCTTTCTTT	CASMPRQGRTEAFF
-	-	TRBV7-8	TRBJ1-1	TGTGCCAGCAGCTTAGGTAGGGGTACGGACACTGAAGCTTTCTTT	CASSLGRGTDTEAFF
TRBD1	-	TRBV7-9	TRBJ1-2	TGTGCCAGCAGCCAGATGGGGACAGGGGATGGCTACACCTTC	CASSQMGTGDGYTF
-	-	TRBV4-3	TRBJ2-1	TGCGCCAGCAGCCAAGATGGAGGACTCCCTGTTCCCGGCCACAATGAGCAGTTCTTC	CASSQDGGLPVPGHNEQFF
TRBD1	-	TRBV11-2	TRBJ2-3	TGTGCCAGCAGCTCACCACTCGGGACAGGGGCAGATACGCAGTATTTT	CASSSPLGTGADTQYF
TRBD1	-	TRBV13	TRBJ2-7	TGTGCCAGCAGGCAGGGCAGGGGGCTTTACGAGCAGTACTTC	CASRQGRGLYEQYF
TRBD1	-	TRBV18	TRBJ1-1	TGTGCCAGCTCACAGTCAGGGGGCAACACTGAAGCTTTCTTT	CASSQSGGNTEAFF
-	-	TRBV6-2/TRBV6-3	TRBJ1-5	TGTGCCAGCAGCCCTTCGGTAGGCACAGGTAAACAGCCCCAGCATTTT	CASSPSVGTGKQPQHF
TRBD2	-	TRBV6-2/TRBV6-3	TRBJ2-1	TGTGCCAGCAGTTTCACTAGCGGGAGCGGTCCCAATGAGCAGTTCTTC	CASSFTSGSGPNEQFF
TRBD1	-	TRBV5-1	TRBJ2-3	TGCGCCAGCGTGGACAGGGCTGGCACAGATACGCAGTATTTT	CASVDRAGTDTQYF
TRBD1	-	TRBV28	TRBJ2-5	TGTGCCAGCAGTTTATCAGGGGGCGTAAAGACCCAGTACTTC	CASSLSGGVKTQYF
-	-	TRBV28	TRBJ1-5	TGTGCCAGCAGTTTAGGAGTGACGGCGGATAGCAATCAGCCCCAGCATTTT	CASSLGVTADSNQPQHF
TRBD2	once	TRBV19	TRBJ2-3	TGTGCCAGTAGTGGGGCGGGAGTGAAAACAGATACGCAGTATTTT	CASSGAGVKTDTQYF
-	-	TRBV28	TRBJ2-2	TGTGCCAGCAGTCTCCGGGACTCCCTCAGAACCGGGGAGCTGTTTTTT	CASSLRDSLRTGELFF